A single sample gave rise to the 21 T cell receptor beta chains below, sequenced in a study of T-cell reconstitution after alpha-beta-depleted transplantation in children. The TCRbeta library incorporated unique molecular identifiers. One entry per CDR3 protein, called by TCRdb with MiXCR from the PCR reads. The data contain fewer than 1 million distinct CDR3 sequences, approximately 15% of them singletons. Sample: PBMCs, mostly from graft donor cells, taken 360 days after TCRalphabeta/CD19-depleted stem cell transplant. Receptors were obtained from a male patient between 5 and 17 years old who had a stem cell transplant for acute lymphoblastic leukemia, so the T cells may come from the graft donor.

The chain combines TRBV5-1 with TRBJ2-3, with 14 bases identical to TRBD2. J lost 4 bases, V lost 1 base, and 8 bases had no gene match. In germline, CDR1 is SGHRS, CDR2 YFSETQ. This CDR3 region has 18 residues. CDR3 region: CASSLSQGLAGEADTQYF. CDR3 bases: TGCGCCAGCAGCTTGAGCCAGGGACTAGCGGGAGAGGCAGATACGCAGTATTTT.

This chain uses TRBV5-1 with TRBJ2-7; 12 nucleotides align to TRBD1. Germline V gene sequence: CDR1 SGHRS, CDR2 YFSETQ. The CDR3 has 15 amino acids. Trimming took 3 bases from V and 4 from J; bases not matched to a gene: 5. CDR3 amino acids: CASSWDRGPSYEQYF. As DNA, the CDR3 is TGCGCCAGCAGCTGGGACAGGGGGCCTTCATACGAGCAGTACTTC.

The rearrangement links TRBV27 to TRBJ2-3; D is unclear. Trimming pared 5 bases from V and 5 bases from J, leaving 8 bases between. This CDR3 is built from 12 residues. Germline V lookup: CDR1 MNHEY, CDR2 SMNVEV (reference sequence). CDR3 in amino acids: CASSPAIDTQYF. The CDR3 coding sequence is TGTGCCAGCAGTCCGGCTATAGATACGCAGTATTTT.

CDR3: CASSGGQGNTQYF. The CDR3 coding sequence is TGCGCCAGCAGCGGAGGACAGGGAAATACGCAGTATTTT. The genes are TRBV5-1 and TRBJ2-3, with TRBD1 identical over 8 bases. Germline lookup yields CDR1 SGHRS and CDR2 YFSETQ. V lost 4 bases, J lost 7 bases, and 5 bases stayed unmatched. The CDR3 extends over 13 amino acids.

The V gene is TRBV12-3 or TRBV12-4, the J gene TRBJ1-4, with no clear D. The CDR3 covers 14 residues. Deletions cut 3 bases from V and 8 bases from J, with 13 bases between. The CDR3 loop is CASSLGHTKEKLFF. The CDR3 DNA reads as TGTGCCAGCAGTTTGGGCCACACCAAGGAAAAACTGTTTTTT.

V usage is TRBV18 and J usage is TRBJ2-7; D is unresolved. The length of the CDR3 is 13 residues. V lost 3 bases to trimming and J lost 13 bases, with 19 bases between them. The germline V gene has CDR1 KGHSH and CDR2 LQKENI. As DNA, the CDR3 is TGTGCCAGCTCACCCCAGGAAGCAGCACGGTTCTACTTC. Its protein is CASSPQEAARFYF.

CDR3 sequence: CSARDGTLGLADFYEQYF. DNA for the CDR3: TGCAGTGCTAGAGATGGCACCTTGGGGCTAGCGGACTTCTACGAGCAGTACTTC. The V call is TRBV20-1, the J call TRBJ2-7; 7 bases are a match to TRBD2. J lost 3 bases, V lost 0 bases, and 17 bases had no gene match. The CDR3 runs to 18 residues. Germline CDR1 and CDR2: DFQATT and SNEGSKA (reference sequence).

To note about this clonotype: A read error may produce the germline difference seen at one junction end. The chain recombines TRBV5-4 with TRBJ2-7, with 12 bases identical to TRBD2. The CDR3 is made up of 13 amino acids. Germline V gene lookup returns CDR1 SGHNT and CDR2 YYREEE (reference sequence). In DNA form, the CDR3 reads TGTGCCAGCAGCCAGCCTAGCGGGAGGGCCTTGAGGTTC. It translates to CASSQPSGRALRF.

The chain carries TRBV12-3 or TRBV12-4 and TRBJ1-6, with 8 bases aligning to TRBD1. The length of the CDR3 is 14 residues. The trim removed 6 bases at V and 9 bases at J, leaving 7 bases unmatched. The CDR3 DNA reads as TGTGCCAGCAGCCCGACAGGGGTCGGTTCACCCCTCCACTTT. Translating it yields CASSPTGVGSPLHF.

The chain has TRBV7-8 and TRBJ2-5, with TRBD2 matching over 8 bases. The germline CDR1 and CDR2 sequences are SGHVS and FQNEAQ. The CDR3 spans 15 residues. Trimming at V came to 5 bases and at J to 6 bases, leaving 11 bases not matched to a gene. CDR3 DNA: TGTGCCAGCAGCCCGCCGGGACTAGGGCCGAAGACCCAGTACTTC. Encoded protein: CASSPPGLGPKTQYF.

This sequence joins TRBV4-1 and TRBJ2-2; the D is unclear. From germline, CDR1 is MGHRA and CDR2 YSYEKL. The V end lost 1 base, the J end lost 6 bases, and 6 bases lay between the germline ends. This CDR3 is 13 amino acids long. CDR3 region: CASSQAASGELFF. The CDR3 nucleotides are TGCGCCAGCAGCCAAGCGGCGTCCGGGGAGCTGTTTTTT.

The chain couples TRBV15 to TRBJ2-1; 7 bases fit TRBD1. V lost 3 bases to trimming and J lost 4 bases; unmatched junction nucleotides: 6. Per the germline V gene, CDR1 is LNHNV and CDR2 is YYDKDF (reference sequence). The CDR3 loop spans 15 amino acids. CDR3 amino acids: CATSSRDRAYNEQFF. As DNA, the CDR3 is TGTGCCACCAGCAGCCGGGACAGAGCTTACAATGAGCAGTTCTTC.

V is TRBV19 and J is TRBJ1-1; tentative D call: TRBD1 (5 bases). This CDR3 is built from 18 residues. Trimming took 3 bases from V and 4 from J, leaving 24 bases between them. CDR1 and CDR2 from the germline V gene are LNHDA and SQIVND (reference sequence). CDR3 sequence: CASSIGGGGVQRGTEAFF. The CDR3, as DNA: TGTGCCAGTAGTATTGGGGGTGGTGGGGTGCAAAGGGGCACTGAAGCTTTCTTT.

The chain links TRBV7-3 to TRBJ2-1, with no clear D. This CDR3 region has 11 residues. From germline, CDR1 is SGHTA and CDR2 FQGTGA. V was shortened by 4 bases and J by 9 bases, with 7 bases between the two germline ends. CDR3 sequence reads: CASSSRREQFF. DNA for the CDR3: TGTGCCAGCAGCTCTAGGCGTGAGCAGTTCTTC. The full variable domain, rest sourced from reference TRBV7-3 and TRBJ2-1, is GAGVSQTPSNKVTEKGKYVELRCDPISGHTALYWYRQSLGQGPEFLIYFQGTGAADDSGLPNDRFFAVRPEGSVSTLKIQRTERGDSAVYLCASSSRREQFFGPGTRLTVL.

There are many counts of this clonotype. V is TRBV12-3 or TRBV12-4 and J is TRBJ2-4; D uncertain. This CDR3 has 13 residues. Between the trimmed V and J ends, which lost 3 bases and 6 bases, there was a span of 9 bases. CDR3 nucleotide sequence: TGTGCCAGCAGTTTGGGTCAGACAAACATTCAGTACTTC. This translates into CASSLGQTNIQYF.

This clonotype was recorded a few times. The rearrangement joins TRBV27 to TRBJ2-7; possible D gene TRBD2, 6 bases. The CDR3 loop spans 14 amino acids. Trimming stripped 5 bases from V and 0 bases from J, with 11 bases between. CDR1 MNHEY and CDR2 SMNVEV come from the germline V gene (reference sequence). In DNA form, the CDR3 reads TGTGCCAGCAGTGGACTATACAGCTCCTACGAGCAGTACTTC. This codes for CASSGLYSSYEQYF.

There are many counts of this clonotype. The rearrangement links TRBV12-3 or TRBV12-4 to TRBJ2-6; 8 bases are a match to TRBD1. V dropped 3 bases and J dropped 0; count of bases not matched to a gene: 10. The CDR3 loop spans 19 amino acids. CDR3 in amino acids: CASSFNPGQVLSGANVLTF. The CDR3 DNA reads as TGTGCCAGCAGTTTCAATCCGGGACAGGTCCTCTCTGGGGCCAACGTCCTGACTTTC.

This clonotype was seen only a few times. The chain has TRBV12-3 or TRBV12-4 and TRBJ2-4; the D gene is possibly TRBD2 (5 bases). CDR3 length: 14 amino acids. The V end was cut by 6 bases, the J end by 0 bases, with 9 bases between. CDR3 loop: CASRRELAKNIQYF. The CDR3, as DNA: TGTGCCAGCAGGAGGGAACTAGCCAAAAACATTCAGTACTTC.

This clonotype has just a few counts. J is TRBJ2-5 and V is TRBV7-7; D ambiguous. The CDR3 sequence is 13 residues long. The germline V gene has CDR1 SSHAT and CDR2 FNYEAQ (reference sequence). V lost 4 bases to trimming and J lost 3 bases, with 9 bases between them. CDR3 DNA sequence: TGTGCCAGCAGCTGGGCTAATAAAGAGACCCAGTACTTC. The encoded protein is CASSWANKETQYF.

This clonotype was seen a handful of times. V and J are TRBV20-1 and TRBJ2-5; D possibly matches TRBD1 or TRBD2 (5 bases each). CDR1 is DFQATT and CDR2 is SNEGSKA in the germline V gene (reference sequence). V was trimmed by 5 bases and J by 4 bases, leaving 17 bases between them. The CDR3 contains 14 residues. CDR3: CSASRSLRGETQYF. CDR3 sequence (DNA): TGCAGTGCTTCACGGTCCCTGAGGGGAGAGACCCAGTACTTC.

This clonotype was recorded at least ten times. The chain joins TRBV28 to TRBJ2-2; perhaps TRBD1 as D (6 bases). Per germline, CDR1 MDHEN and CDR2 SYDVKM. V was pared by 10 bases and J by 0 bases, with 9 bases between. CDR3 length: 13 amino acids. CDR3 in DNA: TGTGCCAACTCAGGGGCGAACACCGGGGAGCTGTTTTTT. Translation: CANSGANTGELFF.